One and the same sample provided the 27 T cell receptor beta chains below, sequenced in a study of blood T cells in healthy people across ages. Primed by a sample-barcoded 5' primer and a J-beta primer mix, a second PCR proceeded for 7 to 11 cycles. TCRdb independently ran MiXCR on the 5' RACE reads; one entry per CDR3 protein. The table lists around 1,000,000 distinct CDR3 sequences, roughly 24% of them singletons. These same records also appear under a second study, on T cells of mothers and their children.

The sample consisted of blood. The receptors were gathered from a girl aged 2 to 10 in good health.

The chain recombines TRBV20-1 with TRBJ1-4; D ambiguous. The germline gives CDR1 DFQATT, CDR2 SNEGSKA (reference sequence). The CDR3 length is 16 residues. The germline V and J ends were trimmed by 6 bases and 0 bases, with 17 bases remaining between them. CDR3 nucleotide sequence: TGCAGTGCCCGACCGCCCATAGGTGCAACTAATGAAAAACTGTTTTTT. Its protein product is CSARPPIGATNEKLFF.

This clonotype appeared a few times. V and J are TRBV7-2 and TRBJ2-2, with 10 bases fitting TRBD1. V gave up 0 bases and J gave up 3 bases; unmatched junction bases: 7. The CDR3 consists of 18 residues. The germline V gene encodes CDR1 SGHTA and CDR2 FQGNSA. The CDR3 sequence is CASSLALGQGFYTGELFF. In DNA, the CDR3 is TGTGCCAGCAGCTTAGCGTTGGGACAGGGGTTTTACACCGGGGAGCTGTTTTTT.

This clonotype was detected a few times. The chain combines TRBV29-1 with TRBJ2-5, with D perhaps TRBD2 (6 bases). The last part of the DNA fits TRBJ2-7 better; the J call may be wrong. This CDR3 has 12 amino acids. The V gene's germline CDR1 is SQVTM and CDR2 ANQGSEA. Written as DNA, the CDR3 is TGCAGCGTCTCTCTAGGAGGGTACGAGCAGTACTTC. Protein: CSVSLGGYEQYF.

This chain connects TRBV25-1 to TRBJ2-5; 8 bases line up with TRBD2. The CDR3 spans 14 residues. Germline V gene sequence: CDR1 MGHDK, CDR2 SYGVNS. Unmatched junction bases numbered 7, after V lost 5 bases and J lost 5 bases. For the CDR3, the DNA is TGTGCCAGCAGTCCCCTAGCGGGTATCGAGACCCAGTACTTC. Translating it yields CASSPLAGIETQYF.

This chain uses TRBV12-3 or TRBV12-4 with TRBJ2-7; tentatively, D is TRBD2 (6 bases). V lost 6 bases and J lost 6, with 18 bases in between. The CDR3 is 14 amino acids. In DNA form, the CDR3 reads TGTGCCAGCAGCACCCCAGGGTGGGGAGGCGAGCAGTACTTC. Translation: CASSTPGWGGEQYF.

This clonotype was observed a handful of times. The junction departs from germline at one end; a sequencing error may be responsible. The chain employs TRBV5-4 and TRBJ2-5, with D possibly matching TRBD2 (5 bases). CDR1 is SGHNT and CDR2 is YYREEE in the germline V gene (reference sequence). The CDR3 contains 17 residues. This CDR3 is CASSSQLPGSTQEAQYF. CDR3 DNA sequence: TGTGCCAGCAGCTCCCAATTACCGGGATCAACTCAAGAGGCCCAGTACTTC.

V and J are TRBV29-1 and TRBJ2-3; TRBD2 matches at 13 bases. Trimming at V came to 2 bases and at J to 3 bases, leaving 5 bases not matched to a gene. The CDR3 runs to 16 residues. Germline V gives CDR1 SQVTM, CDR2 ANQGSEA. The CDR3 DNA sequence: TGCAGCGTTGAACTTGGACTAGCGGGAGTTACAGATACGCAGTATTTT. Translation: CSVELGLAGVTDTQYF.

V and J are TRBV6-1 and TRBJ1-2; D unclear. The germline V gene encodes CDR1 MNHNS and CDR2 SASEGT. Deletions cut 0 bases from V and 3 bases from J, with 8 bases between. CDR3 length: 14 amino acids. The CDR3 region is CASSEALFDYGYTF. CDR3 nucleotides: TGTGCCAGCAGTGAAGCGCTTTTCGACTATGGCTACACCTTC.

The chain uses TRBV7-2 and TRBJ1-5; D might be TRBD1 (5 bases). The CDR3 consists of 14 residues. The germline V gene encodes CDR1 SGHTA and CDR2 FQGNSA. V lost 5 bases and J 2 bases, leaving 10 bases between the germline ends. The DNA of the CDR3 is TGTGCCAGCAGCATCAGGGATGGCAATCAGCCCCAGCATTTT. This codes for CASSIRDGNQPQHF.

The gene calls are TRBV15 and TRBJ1-5; D might be TRBD1 (5 bases). The CDR3 is 16 amino acids. Germline CDR1 reads LNHNV; CDR2 reads YYDKDF (reference sequence). V lost 4 bases to trimming and J lost 4 bases, with 17 bases between them. The CDR3 region is CATSTPTDRPNQPQHF. DNA for the CDR3: TGTGCCACCAGCACACCGACAGATCGCCCAAATCAGCCCCAGCATTTT.

CDR3 loop: CASSERTTAQFF. The CDR3 nucleotides are TGTGCCAGCAGTGAAAGGACTACCGCGCAGTTCTTC. The chain joins TRBV2 to TRBJ2-5, with a weak D call TRBD2 (6 bases). The DNA end favors TRBJ2-1, so the J call may be wrong. The germline CDR1 and CDR2 sequences are SNHLY and FYNNEI. This CDR3 is built from 12 residues.

The CDR3 nucleotides read TGTGCCAGCAGTGTAGAGCGGGAGTCAAATGAGCAGTTCTTC. Translation: CASSVERESNEQFF. The chain is built from TRBV2 and TRBJ2-5, with 8 positions matching TRBD2. The end of the DNA is better explained by TRBJ2-1, so the J call may be wrong. The CDR3 length is 14 residues. Germline V CDR1 and CDR2: SNHLY, FYNNEI.

The sample holds a few counts of this clonotype. This chain joins TRBV20-1 and TRBJ2-2, with 8 positions matching TRBD2. The CDR3 length is 16 residues. With V trimmed by 0 bases and J by 4 bases, 7 bases remained unmatched. Germline values: CDR1 DFQATT, CDR2 SNEGSKA (reference sequence). The CDR3 nucleotides read TGCAGTGCTAGAGATAAGGCTAGCGGGCTCACCGGGGAGCTGTTTTTT. Protein sequence: CSARDKASGLTGELFF.

The V gene is TRBV28, the J gene TRBJ2-3; TRBD2 agrees at 15 bases. This CDR3 region has 22 residues. The V segment lost 1 base and the J segment 1 base; nucleotides outside the gene matches: 15. Germline CDR1 MDHEN, CDR2 SYDVKM. CDR3 region: CASSLYPRRTSGRAARTDTQYF. The CDR3 DNA reads TGTGCCAGCAGTTTATATCCCCGCCGGACTAGCGGGAGGGCGGCGCGCACAGATACGCAGTATTTT. Together with reference TRBV28 and TRBJ2-3, the CDR3 gives the full variable domain: DVKVTQSSRYLVKRTGEKVFLECVQDMDHENMFWYRQDPGLGLRLIYFSYDVKMKEKGDIPEGYSVSREKKERFSLILESASTNQTSMYLCASSLYPRRTSGRAARTDTQYFGPGTRLTVL.

The V gene is TRBV12-3 or TRBV12-4, the J gene TRBJ2-3, with 12 bases identical to TRBD2. The V gene end was trimmed by 6 bases and the J gene end by 4 bases; junction bases not matched to a gene: 17. The CDR3 contains 19 residues. CDR3 amino acids: CASSPSLLLAGGPPDTQYF. CDR3 nucleotides: TGTGCCAGCAGCCCTTCCCTCCTGCTAGCGGGAGGGCCCCCAGATACGCAGTATTTT.

The V and J genes are TRBV7-9 and TRBJ2-2; D call uncertain. The CDR3 is 16 amino acids. V shed 1 base and J shed 1 base, with 10 bases lying between them. CDR1 and CDR2 from the germline V gene are SEHNR and FQNEAQ (reference sequence). The CDR3, as DNA: TGTGCCAGCAGCTTAGTTTCACGAGGGAACACCGGGGAGCTGTTTTTT. Its protein is CASSLVSRGNTGELFF.

J is TRBJ2-7 and V is TRBV29-1; D not resolved. The germline V gene has CDR1 SQVTM and CDR2 ANQGSEA. The CDR3 runs to 14 residues. V was shortened by 5 bases and J by 4 bases, with 18 bases between the two germline ends. CDR3 DNA: TGCAGCGTTTTAGGGTCCGGTCCTCGATACGAGCAGTACTTC. This codes for CSVLGSGPRYEQYF.

The sample holds many counts of this clonotype. The V call is TRBV2, the J call TRBJ2-7; 9 bases align to TRBD2. The CDR3 extends over 12 amino acids. Germline V gene sequence: CDR1 SNHLY, CDR2 FYNNEI. The junction had 3 bases not matched to a gene; V was cut back by 10 bases and J by 2 bases. The CDR3 coding sequence is TGTGCCACCCTAGCGGGAACCTACGAGCAGTACTTC. The encoded protein is CATLAGTYEQYF.

The rearrangement links TRBV4-3 to TRBJ1-3, with 7 bases fitting TRBD1. Germline V gene lookup returns CDR1 LGHNA and CDR2 YSLEER. The CDR3 loop spans 17 amino acids. With V trimmed by 0 bases and J by 2 bases, 7 bases remained unmatched. The CDR3: CASSQDQGVWAGNTIYF. CDR3 bases: TGCGCCAGCAGCCAAGATCAGGGGGTCTGGGCTGGAAACACCATATATTTT.

V usage is TRBV9 and J usage is TRBJ1-1, with a tentative D call TRBD1 (6 bases). The CDR3 length is 14 residues. V lost 0 bases to trimming and J lost 4 bases, with 10 bases between them. The germline V gene has CDR1 SGDLS and CDR2 YYNGEE. The CDR3 reads CASSVGGHRTEAFF. The CDR3 DNA sequence: TGTGCCAGCAGCGTAGGGGGACATCGCACTGAAGCTTTCTTT.

This clonotype was seen at least ten times. The CDR3 here is CASSGSYGYTF. CDR3 bases: TGTGCCAGCAGCGGGTCGTATGGCTACACCTTC. V is TRBV9 and J is TRBJ1-2, with D unresolved. The V and J ends lost 3 bases and 5 bases respectively, with 5 bases between them. CDR1 and CDR2 from the germline V gene are SGDLS and YYNGEE. CDR3 length equals 11 residues.

This clonotype has only a few counts. The chain links TRBV29-1 to TRBJ1-4; no definite D call. The CDR3 is made up of 13 amino acids. Germline CDR1 is SQVTM and CDR2 is ANQGSEA. Trimming stripped 7 bases from V and 6 bases from J, with 15 bases between. The CDR3 region is CSALEGLDEKLFF. The CDR3 DNA follows: TGCAGCGCCCTCGAGGGTTTGGATGAAAAACTGTTTTTT.

There are a few counts of this clonotype. The rearrangement uses TRBV20-1 and TRBJ2-1, with TRBD1 as a possible D gene (5 bases). Germline values: CDR1 DFQATT, CDR2 SNEGSKA (reference sequence). CDR3 size: 14 residues. V was trimmed by 5 bases and J by 5 bases, leaving 16 bases between them. CDR3 coding DNA: TGCAGTGCTCCGCCAGGGAACTTGGACAATGAGCAGTTCTTC. This sequence encodes CSAPPGNLDNEQFF.

The rearrangement links TRBV20-1 to TRBJ2-2; D possibly uses TRBD1 or TRBD2 (5 bases each). The CDR3 covers 14 residues. V lost 6 bases, J lost 1 base, and 12 bases lay in between. Per germline, CDR1 DFQATT and CDR2 SNEGSKA (reference sequence). The CDR3: CSASGTGNTGELFF. CDR3 bases: TGCAGTGCATCCGGGACCGGGAACACCGGGGAGCTGTTTTTT.

The chain recombines TRBV3-1 with TRBJ2-1; 7 positions match TRBD2. The ends lost 1 base at V and 8 bases at J; junction bases unmatched: 8. CDR1 and CDR2 from the germline V gene are LGHDT and YNNKEL (reference sequence). CDR3 size: 15 residues. In nucleotides, the CDR3 is TGTGCCAGCAGCCAAGTGGCGGGGGTTTTGCATGAGCAGTTCTTC. This gives the protein CASSQVAGVLHEQFF.

This clonotype was observed a handful of times. The rearrangement uses TRBV27 and TRBJ1-5, with TRBD1 as a possible D gene (6 bases). CDR1 MNHEY and CDR2 SMNVEV come from the germline V gene (reference sequence). V was shortened by 5 bases and J by 5 bases, with 31 bases between the two germline ends. The CDR3 is 20 residues long. The CDR3 DNA is TGTGCCAGCAGTCCGTCCCCGAACGAACAGGGTTGGTTTAAACATCAGCCCCAGCATTTT. It specifies CASSPSPNEQGWFKHQPQHF.

This clonotype was counted a few times. Germline and junction disagree at one end, which may indicate a read error. The chain carries TRBV5-1 and TRBJ1-2; D is unclear. Germline CDR1 and CDR2: SGHRS and YFSETQ. The CDR3 length is 12 residues. The DNA of the CDR3 is TGCGCCAGCAGCTTGGAAGGCTATGGCTACGCCTTC. Translation gives CASSLEGYGYAF.